These 10 T cell receptor beta chains came from one sample sequenced in a study of T cell responses to AZD1222 COVID-19 vaccine. Assay: immunoSEQ multiplex PCR; the TCRdb copy retains only in-frame clones and omits some. Here the sample spans fewer than 85,000 clones, about 80% being singletons. Here the sequenced sample was peripheral blood, taken 28 days after the second AZD1222 dose. The receptors derive from an adult who received the AZD1222 COVID-19 vaccine.

This clone has only a few counts. CDR3 DNA sequence: TGCGCCAGCAGCCAAGATAGTGGGACCGGAGAAAAACTGTTTTTT. Translated: CASSQDSGTGEKLFF. The chain has TRBV4-3 and TRBJ1-4; possibly TRBD1 for D (5 bases). Trimming took 0 bases from V and 8 from J, leaving 13 bases between them. This CDR3 spans 15 amino acids. Looked up from germline, CDR1 is LGHNA and CDR2 is YSLEER.

The chain is built from TRBV30 and TRBJ1-1; no definite D call. This CDR3 comprises 13 residues. Trimming cost V 3 bases and J 1 base, with 9 bases left between them. Germline-derived CDR1 and CDR2 are GTSNPN and SVGIG (reference sequence). For the CDR3, the DNA is TGTGCCTGGAGGAGGACCGCGAACACTGAAGCTTTCTTT. Translation: CAWRRTANTEAFF.

This chain links TRBV7-2 with TRBJ2-1, with 14 bases lining up with TRBD2. The V gene end was trimmed by 5 bases and the J gene end by 9 bases; junction bases not matched to a gene: 6. This CDR3 region has 15 residues. Germline loops: CDR1 SGHTA, CDR2 FQGNSA. The CDR3 reads CASSIEGLAGAEQFF. CDR3 in DNA: TGTGCCAGCAGCATTGAGGGACTAGCGGGGGCTGAGCAGTTCTTC.

The chain uses TRBV5-8 and TRBJ2-6; the match to TRBD1 covers 9 bases. The CDR3 totals 18 residues. CDR1 and CDR2 from the germline V gene are SGHTS and YDEGEE. The V gene end was trimmed by 0 bases and the J gene end by 0 bases; junction bases not matched to a gene: 4. The CDR3 loop is CASSLDGTGFSGANVLTF. The CDR3 DNA reads TGTGCCAGCAGCTTGGACGGGACAGGGTTCTCTGGGGCCAACGTCCTGACTTTC.

This chain links TRBV3-1 (or the pseudogene TRBV3-2) with TRBJ1-1; 7 bases map to TRBD1. The junction had 4 bases not matched to a gene; V was cut back by 4 bases and J by 5 bases. The CDR3 totals 13 residues. Looked up from germline, CDR1 is LGHDT and CDR2 is YNNKEL (reference sequence). This CDR3 is CASSLTGVTEAFF. CDR3 sequence (DNA): TGTGCCAGCAGCCTTACAGGGGTAACTGAAGCTTTCTTT.

The chain uses TRBV7-8 and TRBJ2-7, with 8 bases lining up with TRBD2. CDR1 is SGHVS, CDR2 FQNEAQ, per germline. The junction had 11 bases not matched to a gene; V was cut back by 1 base and J by 6 bases. The CDR3 loop spans 16 amino acids. CDR3 in amino acids: CASSLVREASRGEQYF. CDR3 coding DNA: TGTGCCAGCAGCTTAGTGCGGGAGGCCTCAAGAGGCGAGCAGTACTTC.

J is TRBJ1-6 and V is TRBV7-3, with D unresolved. The CDR3 covers 14 residues. Germline CDR1 SGHTA, CDR2 FQGTGA. Between the trimmed V and J ends, which lost 3 bases and 0 bases, there was a span of 3 bases. CDR3 bases: TGTGCCAGCAGCTTGAGCTCCTATAATTCACCCCTCCACTTT. It translates to CASSLSSYNSPLHF.

The V call is TRBV28, the J call TRBJ2-1; D gene uncertain. Per the germline V gene, CDR1 is MDHEN and CDR2 is SYDVKM. CDR3 length equals 14 residues. The V end lost 4 bases, the J end lost 7 bases, and 14 bases lay between the germline ends. CDR3 in amino acids: CASSSPGQGNEQFF. In nucleotides, the CDR3 is TGTGCCAGCAGTTCGCCCGGGCAAGGGAATGAGCAGTTCTTC.

The chain combines TRBV30 with TRBJ2-1; 7 bases are shared with TRBD2. Germline V gene sequence: CDR1 GTSNPN, CDR2 SVGIG (reference sequence). V lost 4 bases to trimming and J lost 0 bases; unmatched junction nucleotides: 12. This CDR3 spans 17 amino acids. The CDR3 nucleotides are TGTGCCTGGACTAGCGGAAGCCAACTACTCTCCTACAATGAGCAGTTCTTC. Amino acids: CAWTSGSQLLSYNEQFF.

CDR3 residues: CASSLGIGQGRNEQFF. The DNA of the CDR3 is TGTGCCAGCAGCTTAGGAATTGGACAGGGGAGGAATGAGCAGTTCTTC. The V and J genes are TRBV7-6 and TRBJ2-1, with 9 bases matching TRBD1. With 1 base clipped from V and 7 bases from J, the junction kept 8 bases outside the gene matches. CDR1 SGHVS and CDR2 FNYEAQ come from the germline V gene. The CDR3 is 16 residues long. The complete variable domain, with remaining parts taken from reference TRBV7-6 and TRBJ2-1, reads GAGVSQSPRYKVTKRGQDVALRCDPISGHVSLYWYRQALGQGPEFLTYFNYEAQQDKSGLPNDRFSAERPEGSISTLTIQRTEQRDSAMYRCASSLGIGQGRNEQFFGPGTRLTVL.